This TCR beta chain was documented in a study of metastatic and nonmetastatic thyroid tumors. Background on the study: Across peripheral blood and tumor or nodule tissue samples taken from malignant and benign thyroid patients, the repertoires were compared with one another. Study-level results: In both blood and tumor samples, TCR beta diversity was reported significantly higher for malignant than benign nodules.

Ten or more counts support this clone. The antigen is undetermined. Authors' data handling: A classifier for distant metastasis in papillary thyroid cancer was constructed using CDR3 differences observed across clinicopathological groups. TCRdb recomputed clones from the PCR reads via MiXCR. Here the V and J calls rest on TCRdb's processing, not on the authors' analysis. Here the sample spans over 30,000 clones, roughly a sixth being singletons. The J segment lost 0 bases and the V segment lost 6 bases, leaving 4 bases of the junction unmatched. CDR3 length: 14 residues. Germline V gene data show CDR1 as SQVTM and CDR2 as ANQGSEA. Prior to thyroid surgery, none of the patients had received any treatment.

The TCR sequence derives from a male donor with papillary thyroid cancer or a benign thyroid nodule (not recorded which). Some clones in this sample may be carry-over from other donors' samples. Sequences were obtained from blood. This rearrangement joins TRBV29-1 to TRBJ2-7; TRBD2 agrees at 11 bases. The CDR3: CSVTTSGSSYEQYF. In DNA, the CDR3 is TGCAGCGTAACTACTAGCGGGAGCTCCTACGAGCAGTACTTC.